The rows below give T cell receptor beta chains drawn from one sample of a study of cytomegalovirus exposure and HLA in healthy donors. The table came from immunoSEQ multiplex PCR; TCRdb's copy has only in-frame clones and leaves some out. The data contain roughly 70,000 clones, roughly four fifths of them singletons. Sequenced: PBMCs. Receptors were obtained from a man between 50 and 59 years old in good health and CMV-seronegative. Both conserved end residues are part of each CDR3. The D gene is left open where the match is weak. The size field is filled for only some rows; it gives once, few, many or a size class.

clone_size	v_call	d_call	j_call	cdr3_aa	cdr3_nt
-	TRBV7-2	TRBD1	TRBJ1-4	CASSATTGLGEKLFF	TGTGCCAGCAGCGCCACGACAGGGTTGGGTGAAAAACTGTTTTTT
-	TRBV5-4	-	TRBJ2-3	CASSLADTQYF	TGTGCCAGCAGTTTAGCGGATACGCAGTATTTT
-	TRBV4-3	-	TRBJ2-2	CASSQDFRGTGELFF	TGCGCCAGCAGCCAAGATTTCCGAGGCACCGGGGAGCTGTTTTTT
-	TRBV5-4	TRBD1	TRBJ2-7	CASSETTGIHEQYF	TGTGCCAGCAGCGAAACGACAGGGATCCACGAGCAGTACTTC
-	TRBV6-6	TRBD1	TRBJ2-5	CASTGEKTQYF	TGTGCCAGTACAGGGGAGAAGACCCAGTACTTC
-	TRBV28	-	TRBJ2-7	CASTAGIPHEQYF	TGTGCCAGCACAGCAGGGATTCCCCACGAGCAGTACTTC
-	TRBV5-6	-	TRBJ2-7	CASSLRGLEQYF	TGTGCCAGCAGCCTCCGCGGGCTCGAGCAGTACTTC
-	TRBV5-4	TRBD2	TRBJ2-1	CASSWLAGGDEQFF	TGTGCCAGCAGCTGGTTAGCGGGGGGGGATGAGCAGTTCTTC
-	TRBV10-2	-	TRBJ1-1	CASRTPLRGYSEAFF	TGCGCCAGCAGGACTCCCTTGAGAGGTTACTCTGAAGCTTTCTTT
-	TRBV5-1	TRBD1	TRBJ1-2	CASSPYRGANYGYTF	TGCGCCAGCAGCCCTTACAGGGGAGCTAACTATGGCTACACCTTC
few	TRBV28	TRBD2	TRBJ2-2	CASSLGLADTGELFF	TGTGCCAGCAGTTTAGGGCTAGCGGACACCGGGGAGCTGTTTTTT
-	TRBV11-2	TRBD1	TRBJ2-1	CASSSGNRGMNGDEQFF	TGTGCCAGCAGCTCGGGTAACAGGGGGATGAACGGCGATGAGCAGTTCTTC
-	TRBV30	-	TRBJ1-2	CAWRMGGTVGGIYGYTF	TGTGCCTGGAGGATGGGGGGAACGGTGGGGGGAATCTATGGCTACACCTTC
-	TRBV10-2	TRBD1	TRBJ1-1	CASSMTGSEAFF	TGCGCCAGCAGCATGACAGGGTCTGAAGCTTTCTTT
-	TRBV15	TRBD1	TRBJ1-5	CATSSLLGQALDQPQHF	TGTGCCACCAGCAGCCTATTGGGACAGGCCCTTGATCAGCCCCAGCATTTT
-	TRBV5-1	TRBD2	TRBJ2-2	CASSLGLAATGELFF	TGCGCCAGCAGCCTGGGACTAGCGGCCACCGGGGAGCTGTTTTTT
once	TRBV5-6	-	TRBJ2-3	CASSPGGRDTDTQYF	TGTGCCAGCAGCCCCGGCGGGCGGGATACAGATACGCAGTATTTT
few	TRBV27	-	TRBJ2-1	CASSLMFVQGGTEQFF	TGTGCCAGCAGTTTGATGTTCGTACAGGGGGGGACTGAGCAGTTCTTC
-	TRBV7-6	-	TRBJ1-3	CATSKQGSGNTIYF	TGTGCCACCTCTAAGCAGGGATCTGGAAACACCATATATTTT
-	TRBV30	-	TRBJ2-6	CAWAPGVSGANVLTF	TGTGCCTGGGCCCCGGGGGTGTCTGGGGCCAACGTCCTGACTTTC
few	TRBV5-1	TRBD1	TRBJ1-1	CASSLPRTGGITEAFF	TGCGCCAGCAGCTTACCTAGGACAGGGGGAATCACTGAAGCTTTCTTT
-	TRBV29-1	TRBD2	TRBJ2-7	CSVGGLAGVGYEQYF	TGCAGCGTTGGCGGACTAGCGGGAGTCGGCTACGAGCAGTACTTC
-	TRBV27	-	TRBJ1-6	CASSGRNNSPLHF	TGTGCCAGCTCGGGGAGGAATAATTCACCCCTCCACTTT
-	TRBV30	-	TRBJ1-5	CAWSVGGNQPQHF	TGTGCCTGGAGTGTTGGGGGGAATCAGCCCCAGCATTTT
-	TRBV5-4	TRBD2	TRBJ2-7	CASSSSGSSYEQYF	TGTGCCAGCAGCAGTAGCGGGAGCTCCTACGAGCAGTACTTC
-	TRBV23-1	TRBD2	TRBJ2-1	CASRRAGELNNEQFF	TGCGCCAGCAGACGGGCGGGAGAGCTTAACAATGAGCAGTTCTTC
-	TRBV18	TRBD1	TRBJ1-1	CASSPGTGGYEAFF	TGTGCCAGCTCACCAGGGACAGGGGGCTATGAAGCTTTCTTT
-	TRBV6-5	-	TRBJ2-1	CASSIGGPYNEQFF	TGTGCCAGCAGTATCGGGGGGCCTTACAATGAGCAGTTCTTC
-	TRBV7-9	TRBD2	TRBJ2-7	CATAGSGGAYEQYF	TGTGCCACCGCAGGTAGCGGGGGTGCCTACGAGCAGTACTTC
-	TRBV5-1	-	TRBJ1-4	CASSVEPMNNEKLFF	TGCGCCAGCAGCGTCGAGCCGATGAATAATGAAAAACTGTTTTTT
-	TRBV9	-	TRBJ1-2	CASSSRHSNYGYTF	TGTGCCAGCAGCTCCCGACACTCTAACTATGGCTACACCTTC
few	TRBV5-5	-	TRBJ1-5	CASSLEVVGRVNQPQHF	TGTGCCAGCAGCTTGGAGGTAGTAGGCAGGGTTAATCAGCCCCAGCATTTT
-	TRBV5-1	-	TRBJ2-7	CASSPWAGGHYEQYF	TGCGCCAGCAGCCCCTGGGCAGGAGGTCACTACGAGCAGTACTTC
-	TRBV7-2	-	TRBJ2-2	CANQITSNTGELFF	TGTGCCAACCAGATCACGTCGAACACCGGGGAGCTGTTTTTT
-	TRBV2	TRBD1	TRBJ1-1	CASSARQGKGNTEAFF	TGTGCCAGCAGTGCCAGACAGGGGAAGGGGAACACTGAAGCTTTCTTT
-	TRBV6-5	-	TRBJ2-1	CASSYRTAVPYNEQFF	TGTGCCAGCAGTTACCGAACAGCGGTCCCCTACAATGAGCAGTTCTTC
-	TRBV6-5	-	TRBJ2-2	CASSYSMGGTGELFF	TGTGCCAGCAGTTACTCGATGGGGGGAACCGGGGAGCTGTTTTTT
-	TRBV5-1	TRBD2	TRBJ2-7	CASSLERASGSREQYF	TGCGCCAGCAGCTTGGAACGGGCTAGCGGGAGCCGTGAGCAGTACTTC
-	TRBV11-2	-	TRBJ2-2	CASSFITGSSTGELFF	TGTGCCAGCAGCTTTATTACGGGGTCCTCTACCGGGGAGCTGTTTTTT
-	TRBV27	TRBD1	TRBJ1-5	CASSSLFGTGISNQPQHF	TGTGCCAGCAGTTCCTTATTTGGGACAGGGATTAGCAATCAGCCCCAGCATTTT
once	TRBV18	TRBD2	TRBJ2-1	CASSPLYVAGVSNEQFF	TGTGCCAGCTCACCACTTTACGTAGCGGGAGTGAGTAATGAGCAGTTCTTC
-	TRBV7-9	TRBD1	TRBJ1-2	CASSYGQGNYGYTF	TGTGCCAGCAGCTATGGACAGGGGAACTATGGCTACACCTTC
-	TRBV6-1	-	TRBJ1-2	CASSETKGVGGYTF	TGTGCCAGCAGTGAGACTAAGGGAGTAGGAGGCTACACCTTC
-	TRBV9	-	TRBJ1-6	CASSAVARNNSPLHF	TGTGCCAGCAGCGCGGTCGCGAGGAATAATTCACCCCTCCACTTT
-	TRBV9	TRBD1	TRBJ2-6	CASSWGTGGSGANVLTF	TGTGCCAGCAGCTGGGGGACAGGGGGCTCTGGGGCCAACGTCCTGACTTTC
-	TRBV7-9	TRBD2	TRBJ2-5	CASSLLAVQTQYF	TGTGCCAGCAGCTTACTAGCGGTGCAGACCCAGTACTTC
-	TRBV5-6	-	TRBJ1-5	CASSLAQGSNQPQHF	TGTGCCAGCAGCTTGGCACAGGGAAGCAATCAGCCCCAGCATTTT
-	TRBV15	TRBD1	TRBJ2-7	CATSRAQGAPYEQYF	TGTGCCACCAGCAGAGCCCAGGGGGCCCCCTACGAGCAGTACTTC
-	TRBV4-1	TRBD1	TRBJ1-2	CASSHFPGQKNYGYTF	TGCGCCAGCAGCCACTTTCCGGGACAGAAGAACTATGGCTACACCTTC
-	TRBV13	TRBD2	TRBJ2-1	CASSASGRKNNEQFF	TGTGCCAGCAGCGCCAGCGGGAGGAAAAACAATGAGCAGTTCTTC
-	TRBV5-1	TRBD1	TRBJ1-3	CASSLGDSGNTIYF	TGCGCCAGCAGCTTGGGGGACAGTGGAAACACCATATATTTT
-	TRBV30	-	TRBJ1-1	CAWSKVRATEAFF	TGTGCCTGGAGCAAAGTCAGGGCCACTGAAGCTTTCTTT
-	TRBV14	-	TRBJ1-2	CASSQGGRFSGYTF	TGTGCCAGCAGCCAAGGAGGGCGGTTCAGCGGCTACACCTTC
-	TRBV7-6	TRBD1	TRBJ1-4	CASSRGQLNEKLFF	TGTGCCAGCAGTAGGGGACAGCTTAATGAAAAACTGTTTTTT
-	TRBV19	TRBD1	TRBJ2-2	CASNPPTGGLAGELFF	TGTGCCAGCAACCCGCCTACAGGGGGCTTAGCCGGGGAGCTGTTTTTT
-	TRBV15	TRBD1	TRBJ1-5	CATSRNTGTASNQPQHF	TGTGCCACCAGCAGAAATACCGGGACAGCGAGCAATCAGCCCCAGCATTTT